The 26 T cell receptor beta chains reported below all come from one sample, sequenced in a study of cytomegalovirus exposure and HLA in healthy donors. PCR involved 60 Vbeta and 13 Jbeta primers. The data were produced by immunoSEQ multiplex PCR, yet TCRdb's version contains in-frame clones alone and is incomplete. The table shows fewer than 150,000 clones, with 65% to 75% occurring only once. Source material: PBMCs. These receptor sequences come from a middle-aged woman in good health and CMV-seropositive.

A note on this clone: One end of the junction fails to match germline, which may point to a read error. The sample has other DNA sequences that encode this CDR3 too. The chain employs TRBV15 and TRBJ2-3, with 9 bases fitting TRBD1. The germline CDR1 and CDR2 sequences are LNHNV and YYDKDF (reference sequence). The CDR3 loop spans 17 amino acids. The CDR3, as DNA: TGTGCCACCAGCCCCACTTTCCGGGACAGGGAAACAGATGCGCAGTATTTT. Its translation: CATSPTFRDRETDAQYF.

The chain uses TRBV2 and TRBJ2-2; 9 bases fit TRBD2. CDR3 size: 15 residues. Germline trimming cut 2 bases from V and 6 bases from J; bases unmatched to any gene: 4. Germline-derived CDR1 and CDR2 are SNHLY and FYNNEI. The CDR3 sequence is CASSERAGGPGELFF. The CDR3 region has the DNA TGTGCCAGCAGTGAACGGGCGGGAGGGCCCGGGGAGCTGTTTTTT.

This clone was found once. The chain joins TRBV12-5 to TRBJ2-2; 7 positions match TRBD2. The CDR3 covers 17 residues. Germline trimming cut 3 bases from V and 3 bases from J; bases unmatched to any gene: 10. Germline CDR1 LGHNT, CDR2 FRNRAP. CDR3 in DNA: TGTGCTAGTGGTTTTCCAGGGCGGGAGCGCGACACCGGGGAGCTGTTTTTT. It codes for CASGFPGRERDTGELFF.

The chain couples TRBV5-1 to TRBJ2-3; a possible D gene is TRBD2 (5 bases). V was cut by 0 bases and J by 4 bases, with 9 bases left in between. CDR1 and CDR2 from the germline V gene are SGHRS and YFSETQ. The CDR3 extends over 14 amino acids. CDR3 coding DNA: TGCGCCAGCAGCTTGGCCCTAGCCGCAGATACGCAGTATTTT. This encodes CASSLALAADTQYF.

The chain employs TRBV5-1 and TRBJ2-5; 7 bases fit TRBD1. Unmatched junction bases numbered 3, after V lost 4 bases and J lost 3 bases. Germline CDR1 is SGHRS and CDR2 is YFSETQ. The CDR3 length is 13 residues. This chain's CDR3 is CASSKGAEETQYF. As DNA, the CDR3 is TGCGCCAGCAGCAAGGGGGCGGAAGAGACCCAGTACTTC.

CDR3 region: CASSLGEAQTNTIYF. The CDR3 region has the DNA TGTGCCAGCAGCTTGGGGGAGGCTCAAACTAACACCATATATTTT. This chain uses TRBV5-4 with TRBJ1-3; no firm D call. Trimming left V 0 bases short and J 7 bases short, with 14 bases between. CDR1 and CDR2 (germline): SGHNT, YYREEE (reference sequence). The CDR3 totals 15 residues.

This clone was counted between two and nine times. The DNA of the CDR3 is TGTGCCAGCAGTGAGGACACCTACTCTGGAAACACCATATATTTT. Its protein is CASSEDTYSGNTIYF. The chain employs TRBV25-1 and TRBJ1-3; D is possibly TRBD1 (5 bases). This CDR3 region has 15 residues. CDR1 is MGHDK, CDR2 SYGVNS, per germline. The germline V and J ends were trimmed by 3 bases and 0 bases, with 9 bases remaining between them. Combining the CDR3 with reference TRBV25-1 and TRBJ1-3 gives the whole variable domain EADIYQTPRYLVIGTGKKITLECSQTMGHDKMYWYQQDPGMELHLIHYSYGVNSTEKGDLSSESTVSRIRTEHFPLTLESARPSHTSQYLCASSEDTYSGNTIYFGEGSWLTVV.

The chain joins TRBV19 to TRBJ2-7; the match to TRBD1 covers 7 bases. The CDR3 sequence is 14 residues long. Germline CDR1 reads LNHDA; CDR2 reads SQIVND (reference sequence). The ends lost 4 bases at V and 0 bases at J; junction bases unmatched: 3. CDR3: CASSTTGDSYEQYF. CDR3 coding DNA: TGTGCCAGTAGTACCACAGGGGACTCCTACGAGCAGTACTTC.

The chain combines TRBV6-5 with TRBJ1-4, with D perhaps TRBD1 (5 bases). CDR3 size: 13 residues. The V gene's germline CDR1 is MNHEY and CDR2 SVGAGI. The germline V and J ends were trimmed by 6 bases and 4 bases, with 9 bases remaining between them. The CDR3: CASSRDFNEKLFF. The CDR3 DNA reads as TGTGCCAGCAGCAGGGATTTTAATGAAAAACTGTTTTTT.

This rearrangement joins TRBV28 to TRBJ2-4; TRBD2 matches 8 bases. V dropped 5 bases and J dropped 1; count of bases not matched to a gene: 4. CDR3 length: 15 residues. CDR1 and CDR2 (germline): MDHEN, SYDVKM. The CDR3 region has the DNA TGTGCCAGCAGTGAAGCGGGGGCTGCCAAAAACATTCAGTACTTC. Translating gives CASSEAGAAKNIQYF. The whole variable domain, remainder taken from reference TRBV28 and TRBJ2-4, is DVKVTQSSRYLVKRTGEKVFLECVQDMDHENMFWYRQDPGLGLRLIYFSYDVKMKEKGDIPEGYSVSREKKERFSLILESASTNQTSMYLCASSEAGAAKNIQYFGAGTRLSVL.

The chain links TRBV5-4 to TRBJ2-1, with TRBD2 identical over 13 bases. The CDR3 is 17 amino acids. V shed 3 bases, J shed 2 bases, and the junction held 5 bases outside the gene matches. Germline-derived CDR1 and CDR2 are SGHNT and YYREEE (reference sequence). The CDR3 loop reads CASSSGLAGATYNEQFF. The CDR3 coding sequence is TGTGCCAGCAGCTCAGGACTAGCGGGGGCCACCTACAATGAGCAGTTCTTC.

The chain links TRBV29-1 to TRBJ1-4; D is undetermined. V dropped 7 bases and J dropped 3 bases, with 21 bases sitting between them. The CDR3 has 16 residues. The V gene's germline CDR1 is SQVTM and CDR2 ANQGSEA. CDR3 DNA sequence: TGCAGCGCCACCGCTCCTGGAGGAGGATCTAATGAAAAACTGTTTTTT. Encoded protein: CSATAPGGGSNEKLFF.

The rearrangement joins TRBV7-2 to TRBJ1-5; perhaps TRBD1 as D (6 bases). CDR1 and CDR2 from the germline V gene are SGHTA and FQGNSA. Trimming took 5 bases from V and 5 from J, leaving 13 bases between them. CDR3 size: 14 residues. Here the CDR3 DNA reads TGTGCCAGCAGCCGCAAGGGGGTCGATCAGCCCCAGCATTTT. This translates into CASSRKGVDQPQHF.

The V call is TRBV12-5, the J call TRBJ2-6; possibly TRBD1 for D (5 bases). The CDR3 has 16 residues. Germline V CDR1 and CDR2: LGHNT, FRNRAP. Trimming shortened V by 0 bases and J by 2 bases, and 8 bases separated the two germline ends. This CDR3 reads CASGLVPGTGANVLTF. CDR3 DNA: TGTGCTAGTGGTTTGGTACCAGGGACTGGGGCCAACGTCCTGACTTTC.

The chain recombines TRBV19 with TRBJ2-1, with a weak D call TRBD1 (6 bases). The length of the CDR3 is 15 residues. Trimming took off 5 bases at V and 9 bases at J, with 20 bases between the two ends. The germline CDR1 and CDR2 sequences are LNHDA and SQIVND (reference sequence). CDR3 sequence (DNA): TGTGCCAGTAGTTTCGGGACAAGGGCCAACGGTGAGCAGTTCTTC. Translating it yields CASSFGTRANGEQFF.

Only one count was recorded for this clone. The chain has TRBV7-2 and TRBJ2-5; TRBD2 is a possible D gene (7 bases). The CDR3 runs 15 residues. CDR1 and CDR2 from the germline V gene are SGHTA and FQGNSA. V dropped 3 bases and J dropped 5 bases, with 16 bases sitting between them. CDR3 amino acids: CASSFNKGGGETQYF. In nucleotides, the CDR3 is TGTGCCAGCAGCTTTAATAAGGGGGGAGGGGAGACCCAGTACTTC.

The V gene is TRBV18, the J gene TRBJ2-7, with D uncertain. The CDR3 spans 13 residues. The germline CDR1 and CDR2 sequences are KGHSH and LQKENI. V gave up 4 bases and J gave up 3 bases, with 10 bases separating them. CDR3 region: CASSLNRVYEQYF. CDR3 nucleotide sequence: TGTGCCAGCTCACTAAATCGGGTCTACGAGCAGTACTTC.

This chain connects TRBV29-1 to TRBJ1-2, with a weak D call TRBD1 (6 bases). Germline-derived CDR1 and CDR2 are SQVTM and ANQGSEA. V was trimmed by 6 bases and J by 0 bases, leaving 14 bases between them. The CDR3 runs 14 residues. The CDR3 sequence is CSVSPGQTNYGYTF. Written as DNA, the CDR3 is TGCAGCGTCTCTCCGGGACAAACTAACTATGGCTACACCTTC.

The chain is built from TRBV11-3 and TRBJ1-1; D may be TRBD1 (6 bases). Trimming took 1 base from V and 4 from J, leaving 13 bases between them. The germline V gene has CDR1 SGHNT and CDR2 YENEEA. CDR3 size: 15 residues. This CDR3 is CASSLGGLGGTEAFF. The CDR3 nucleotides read TGTGCCAGCAGCTTAGGCGGTTTAGGGGGCACTGAAGCTTTCTTT.

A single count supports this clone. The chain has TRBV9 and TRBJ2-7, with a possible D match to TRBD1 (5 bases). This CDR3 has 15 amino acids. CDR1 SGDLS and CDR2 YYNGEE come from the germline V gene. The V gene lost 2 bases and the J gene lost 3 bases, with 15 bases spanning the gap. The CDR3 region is CASSVGRDSDYEQYF. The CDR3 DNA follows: TGTGCCAGCAGCGTCGGTCGTGACAGTGACTACGAGCAGTACTTC.

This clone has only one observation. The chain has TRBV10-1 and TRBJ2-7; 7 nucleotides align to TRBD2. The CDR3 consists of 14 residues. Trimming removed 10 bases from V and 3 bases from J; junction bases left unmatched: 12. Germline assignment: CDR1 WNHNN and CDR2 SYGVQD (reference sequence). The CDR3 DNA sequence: TGCGCCAATTCGCGGGAGCCCGCTGACTACGAGCAGTACTTC. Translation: CANSREPADYEQYF.

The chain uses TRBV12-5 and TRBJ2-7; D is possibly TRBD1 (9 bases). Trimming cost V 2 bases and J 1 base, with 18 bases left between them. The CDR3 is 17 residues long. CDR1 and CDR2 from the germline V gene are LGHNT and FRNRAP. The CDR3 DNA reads TGTGCTAGTGGTTTGCCCGCGGGGGGACAGGGATCCTACGAGCAGTACTTC. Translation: CASGLPAGGQGSYEQYF.

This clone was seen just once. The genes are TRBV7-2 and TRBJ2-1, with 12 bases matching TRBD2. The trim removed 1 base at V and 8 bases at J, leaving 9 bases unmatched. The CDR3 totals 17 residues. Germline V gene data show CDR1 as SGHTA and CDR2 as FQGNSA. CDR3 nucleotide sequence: TGTGCCAGCAGCTTAGTTTATACGACTAGCGGGAGACATGAGCAGTTCTTC. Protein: CASSLVYTTSGRHEQFF.

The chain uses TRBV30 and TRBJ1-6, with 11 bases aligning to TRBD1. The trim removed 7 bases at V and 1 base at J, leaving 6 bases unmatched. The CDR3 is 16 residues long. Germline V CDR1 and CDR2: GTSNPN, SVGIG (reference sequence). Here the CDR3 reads CASTDRGLSYNSPLHF. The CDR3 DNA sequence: TGTGCCTCCACGGACAGGGGGCTGTCCTATAATTCACCCCTCCACTTT.

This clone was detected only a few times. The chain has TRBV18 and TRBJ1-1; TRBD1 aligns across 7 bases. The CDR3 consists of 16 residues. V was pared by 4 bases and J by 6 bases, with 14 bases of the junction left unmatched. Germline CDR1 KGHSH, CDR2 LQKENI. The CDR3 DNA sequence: TGTGCCAGCTCACGGACCACAGGGGATCCTGAGGCTGAAGCTTTCTTT. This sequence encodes CASSRTTGDPEAEAFF.

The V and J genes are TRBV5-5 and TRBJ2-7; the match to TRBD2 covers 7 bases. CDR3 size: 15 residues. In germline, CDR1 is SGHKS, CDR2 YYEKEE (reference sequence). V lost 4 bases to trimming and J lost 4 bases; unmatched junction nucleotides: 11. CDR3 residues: CASSKGRLADYEQYF. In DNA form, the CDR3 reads TGTGCCAGCAGCAAAGGTAGGCTAGCGGATTACGAGCAGTACTTC.